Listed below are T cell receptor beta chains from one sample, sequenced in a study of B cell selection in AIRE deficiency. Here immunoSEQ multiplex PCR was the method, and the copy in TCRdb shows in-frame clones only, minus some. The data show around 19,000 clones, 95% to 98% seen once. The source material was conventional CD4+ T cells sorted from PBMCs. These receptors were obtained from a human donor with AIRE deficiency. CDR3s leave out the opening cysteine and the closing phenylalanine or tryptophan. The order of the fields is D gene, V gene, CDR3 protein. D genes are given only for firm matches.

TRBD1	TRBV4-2	ASSQVPGQGTYEQY
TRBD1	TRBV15	ATSSLYRDRRF
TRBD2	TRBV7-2	ASSRTSGTLNEQF
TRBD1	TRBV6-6	ASSYRDRLNTEAF
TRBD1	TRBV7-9	ASSLRRQGRTDTQY
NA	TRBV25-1	ASSAWRGNDETQY
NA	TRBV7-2	ASRPGTFTGTYEQY
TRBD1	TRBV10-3	AISEPWGRGPGGYT
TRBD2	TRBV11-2	ASSPGLAETYEQY
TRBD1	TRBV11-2	ASSPRDRDWYEQY
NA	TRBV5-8	ASSWRNGYT
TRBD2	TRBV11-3	ASSSSPLAGTYNEQF
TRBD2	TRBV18	ASSPPSGGAETQY
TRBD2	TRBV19	ASLERGGNTGELF
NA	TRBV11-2	ASSSLQLFSPLH
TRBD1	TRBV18	ASSPGRGSDTQY
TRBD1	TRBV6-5	ASSDRAGQPQH
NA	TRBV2	ASSVTGTEQY
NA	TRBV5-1	ASSLALQGLGETQY
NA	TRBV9	ASSVSTGASGNTIY
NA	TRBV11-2	ASSLEWGEAF
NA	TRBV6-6	ASSNTGIEAF
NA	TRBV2	ASRENREIAQPQH
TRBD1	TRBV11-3	ASSRNRGQVTGFREQY
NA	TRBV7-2	ASSLAPASGNTIY
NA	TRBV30	AWSAAGGWNIQY
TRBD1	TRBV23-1	ASSQSAGTGNSYEQY
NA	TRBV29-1	SVEEKGHGEAF
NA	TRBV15	ATSRTVLNQPQH